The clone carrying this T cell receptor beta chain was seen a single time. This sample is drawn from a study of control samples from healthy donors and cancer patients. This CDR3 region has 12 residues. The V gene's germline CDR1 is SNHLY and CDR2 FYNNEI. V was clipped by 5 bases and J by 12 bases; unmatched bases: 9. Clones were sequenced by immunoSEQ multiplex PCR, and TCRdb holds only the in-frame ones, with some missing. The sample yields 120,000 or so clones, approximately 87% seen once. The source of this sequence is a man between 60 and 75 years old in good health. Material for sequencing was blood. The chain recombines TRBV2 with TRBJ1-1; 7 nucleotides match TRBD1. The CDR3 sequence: CASSPGQAITFF. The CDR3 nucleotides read TGTGCCAGCAGTCCTGGACAGGCGATTACTTTCTTT.